This TCR beta chain appears in the sequencing data of a study of metastatic and nonmetastatic thyroid tumors. Each patient went into thyroid surgery without having received any treatment. This clone has a count of ten or more. Its antigen is currently unknown. TCRdb re-analyzed the PCR reads using MiXCR. The table lists around 18,000 clones, 20% to 25% of them singletons, with about a sixth in the top ten. The study's findings and limits: A significant increase in TCR beta diversity was reportedly seen in malignant thyroid tumors relative to benign nodules, in blood and tumor.

V trimming: 4 bases; J trimming: 5 bases; junction bases outside the gene matches: 7. The CDR3 is 14 residues long. In germline, CDR1 is SNHLY, CDR2 FYNNEI. This rearrangement joins TRBV2 to TRBJ1-1; 7 bases map to TRBD1. Sequencing input: tumor tissue. This clonotype was obtained from a female donor with papillary thyroid cancer or a benign thyroid nodule (not recorded which). Some clones in this sample may be carry-over from other donors' samples. The CDR3: CASSGIYRGTEAFF. CDR3 coding DNA: TGTGCCAGCAGTGGGATTTACAGGGGAACTGAAGCTTTCTTT.